The rows below give T cell receptor beta chains drawn from one sample of a study of OX40 agonist ivuxolimab in advanced cancers. Method: immunoSEQ multiplex PCR; TCRdb's copy keeps in-frame clones and lacks some. The data hold tens of thousands of clones, with 70% to 90% observed a single time. Specimen: CD4+ or CD8+ T cells sorted from blood, collected in a trial of the OX40 agonist ivuxolimab. Receptors were obtained from an adult with an advanced solid tumor such as melanoma, head and neck, liver or kidney cancer. The CDR3 runs from the conserved cysteine through the conserved F or W. D genes are given only for firm matches. Only some rows state a clone size, as once, few, many or a class for expanded clones.

d_call: .
clone_size: .
j_call: TRBJ1-1
v_call: TRBV18
cdr3_aa: CASSPSGKGGTEAFF
cdr3_nt: TGTGCCAGCTCACCCTCCGGGAAAGGGGGCACTGAAGCTTTCTTT

d_call: .
clone_size: .
j_call: TRBJ2-3
v_call: TRBV9
cdr3_aa: CASSGAPSTDTQYF
cdr3_nt: TGTGCCAGCAGCGGGGCACCAAGCACAGATACGCAGTATTTT

d_call: .
clone_size: .
j_call: TRBJ2-7
v_call: TRBV30
cdr3_aa: CAWATGTLGEQYF
cdr3_nt: TGTGCCTGGGCGACCGGGACTCTCGGCGAGCAGTACTTC

d_call: .
clone_size: .
j_call: TRBJ1-2
v_call: TRBV30
cdr3_aa: CAWSVPYRTAGYGYTF
cdr3_nt: TGTGCCTGGAGTGTACCCTACAGGACCGCGGGCTATGGCTACACCTTC

d_call: .
clone_size: .
j_call: TRBJ1-1
v_call: TRBV15
cdr3_aa: CATSSRESRTEAFF
cdr3_nt: TGTGCCACCAGCAGCCGGGAGAGTCGAACTGAAGCTTTCTTT

d_call: .
clone_size: once
j_call: TRBJ2-6
v_call: TRBV11-3
cdr3_aa: CASSLTQGSSSGANVLTF
cdr3_nt: TGTGCCAGCAGCTTAACTCAGGGGTCCTCCTCTGGGGCCAACGTCCTGACTTTC

d_call: .
clone_size: few
j_call: TRBJ1-5
v_call: TRBV21-1
cdr3_aa: CARPGGHSNQPQHF
cdr3_nt: TGTGCCAGGCCTGGGGGTCATAGCAATCAGCCCCAGCATTTT

d_call: .
clone_size: .
j_call: TRBJ1-3
v_call: TRBV27
cdr3_aa: CASGERGVGNTIYF
cdr3_nt: TGTGCCAGCGGGGAACGGGGAGTCGGGAACACCATATATTTT

d_call: .
clone_size: .
j_call: TRBJ1-3
v_call: TRBV6-5
cdr3_aa: CASRESSGNTIYF
cdr3_nt: TGTGCCAGCAGGGAAAGCTCTGGAAACACCATATATTTT

d_call: .
clone_size: once
j_call: TRBJ2-1
v_call: TRBV4-1
cdr3_aa: CASSQTGEQFF
cdr3_nt: TGCGCCAGCAGCCAGACGGGTGAGCAGTTCTTC